The 30 T cell receptor beta chains given below trace back to one sample, sequenced in a study of CD8+ T cells in alopecia areata. Treatment defined: oral pan-JAK inhibitor, 5-10 mg twice daily. RNA was isolated and reverse transcribed to cDNA, the sequencing template. Only in-frame clones appear in the TCRdb table, and some are missing; sequencing was by immunoSEQ multiplex PCR. The sample shows 200,000 to 250,000 clones, about 50% of them seen only once. The source material was CD4+ T cells sorted from blood, sampled at week 4, from a patient treated with tofacitinib. The receptors here all came from a human donor with alopecia areata.

The J gene is TRBJ2-3, the V gene TRBV19, with TRBD1 matching over 7 bases. V lost 8 bases, J lost 3 bases, and 11 bases stayed unmatched. This CDR3 is built from 15 residues. CDR1 and CDR2 (germline): LNHDA, SQIVND (reference sequence). The CDR3 region is CASLPRDSNTDTQYF. CDR3 DNA: TGTGCCAGTCTCCCCCGGGACAGTAATACAGATACGCAGTATTTT.

This sequence joins TRBV9 and TRBJ1-2, with 9 bases that match TRBD1. After removal of 0 bases from V and 4 bases from J, the junction contained 4 bases not matched to a gene. This CDR3 has 15 residues. Germline lookup yields CDR1 SGDLS and CDR2 YYNGEE. The CDR3 sequence: CASSVGGDRVYGYTF. In DNA form, the CDR3 reads TGTGCCAGCAGCGTAGGAGGGGACAGGGTCTATGGCTACACCTTC.

The V call is TRBV19, the J call TRBJ1-2; TRBD1 matches at 8 bases. J lost 7 bases, V lost 4 bases, and 5 bases had no gene match. The CDR3 has 13 residues. Germline V gene lookup returns CDR1 LNHDA and CDR2 SQIVND (reference sequence). CDR3: CASSSPGGGGYTF. Here the CDR3 DNA reads TGTGCCAGTAGTAGCCCAGGGGGCGGTGGCTACACCTTC.

The rearrangement links TRBV5-4 to TRBJ2-1, with D perhaps assigned TRBD1 or TRBD2 (6 bases each). Per germline, CDR1 SGHNT and CDR2 YYREEE (reference sequence). This CDR3 comprises 15 residues. Trimming left V 4 bases short and J 4 bases short, with 15 bases between. The CDR3 sequence: CASSPPGGSYNEQFF. The CDR3, as DNA: TGTGCCAGCAGCCCCCCCGGGGGCTCATACAATGAGCAGTTCTTC.

For this clone: Other DNA sequences in the sample encode the same CDR3. The chain couples TRBV29-1 to TRBJ1-2, with D possibly being TRBD1 (6 bases). This CDR3 is 14 amino acids long. V was pared by 6 bases and J by 0 bases, with 14 bases between. Per germline, CDR1 SQVTM and CDR2 ANQGSEA. CDR3 sequence reads: CSVAGAGANYGYTF. The CDR3 DNA sequence: TGCAGCGTCGCTGGGGCAGGGGCTAACTATGGCTACACCTTC.

In this sample, this clone turned up a few times. The chain employs TRBV7-9 and TRBJ1-1; D possibly corresponds to TRBD1 (5 bases). The CDR3 has 13 amino acids. Germline V gene sequence: CDR1 SEHNR, CDR2 FQNEAQ (reference sequence). V shed 11 bases and J shed 0 bases, with 13 bases lying between them. For the CDR3, the DNA is TGTGCCGGCCTCCGGGACCTGAACACTGAAGCTTTCTTT. It is translated as CAGLRDLNTEAFF. Using reference TRBV7-9 and TRBJ1-1 for the parts outside the CDR3, the full variable domain is DTGVSQNPRHKITKRGQNVTFRCDPISEHNRLYWYRQTLGQGPEFLTYFQNEAQLEKSRLLSDRFSAERPKGSFSTLEIQRTEQGDSAMYLCAGLRDLNTEAFFGQGTRLTVV.

This clone came up a few times. The rearrangement links TRBV2 to TRBJ2-4, with D hard to call. With 3 bases removed from V and 7 bases from J, the gap between germline ends came to 4 bases. The CDR3 extends over 11 amino acids. Germline lookup yields CDR1 SNHLY and CDR2 FYNNEI. CDR3 sequence: CASSEANIQYF. The CDR3 DNA sequence: TGTGCCAGCAGTGAGGCGAACATTCAGTACTTC. Based on the CDR3 plus reference TRBV2 and TRBJ2-4, the full variable domain is EPEVTQTPSHQVTQMGQEVILRCVPISNHLYFYWYRQILGQKVEFLVSFYNNEISEKSEIFDDQFSVERPDGSNFTLKIRSTKLEDSAMYFCASSEANIQYFGAGTRLSVL.

The rearrangement joins TRBV2 to TRBJ2-3; D might be TRBD2 (5 bases). Germline CDR1 reads SNHLY; CDR2 reads FYNNEI. V shed 6 bases and J shed 2 bases, with 12 bases lying between them. The CDR3 has 14 residues. DNA for the CDR3: TGTGCCAGCAGAGACTACGATCTCACAGATACGCAGTATTTT. Protein product: CASRDYDLTDTQYF.

This clone was observed a few times. The chain links TRBV7-2 to TRBJ1-5; D is possibly TRBD1 (5 bases). This CDR3 region has 14 residues. CDR1 and CDR2 (germline): SGHTA, FQGNSA. V was cut by 5 bases and J by 5 bases, with 13 bases left in between. The CDR3 here is CASSPAGVHQPQHF. In DNA, the CDR3 is TGTGCCAGCAGCCCTGCGGGGGTGCATCAGCCCCAGCATTTT.

This chain uses TRBV7-6 with TRBJ2-7; 8 nucleotides agree with TRBD1. Unmatched junction bases numbered 5, after V lost 3 bases and J lost 1 base. The CDR3 is 15 residues long. CDR1 and CDR2 (germline): SGHVS, FNYEAQ. CDR3 sequence: CASSLFTGGSYEQYF. CDR3 DNA sequence: TGTGCCAGCAGCTTGTTTACAGGGGGTTCCTACGAGCAGTACTTC.

This chain uses TRBV2 with TRBJ2-7, with no clear D. Germline CDR1 reads SNHLY; CDR2 reads FYNNEI. V dropped 6 bases and J dropped 1 base, with 10 bases sitting between them. The length of the CDR3 is 13 residues. This CDR3 reads CASSPAYSYEQYF. The CDR3 nucleotides read TGTGCCAGCAGCCCAGCTTATTCCTACGAGCAGTACTTC.

This chain links TRBV7-2 with TRBJ2-2; weak D call: TRBD1 (5 bases). The CDR3 has 15 residues. Trimming pared 5 bases from V and 3 bases from J, leaving 13 bases between. Per germline, CDR1 SGHTA and CDR2 FQGNSA. CDR3 sequence: CASSQPPTDTGELFF. CDR3 bases: TGTGCCAGCAGCCAACCCCCGACAGACACCGGGGAGCTGTTTTTT.

This clone was detected a few times. The rearrangement joins TRBV28 to TRBJ2-6, with D perhaps matching TRBD2 (5 bases). V was cut by 6 bases and J by 0 bases, with 9 bases left in between. Germline CDR1 is MDHEN and CDR2 is SYDVKM. This CDR3 region has 15 residues. The CDR3 loop reads CASRPRDSGANVLTF. In DNA form, the CDR3 reads TGTGCCAGCAGGCCACGGGACTCTGGGGCCAACGTCCTGACTTTC. The full variable domain, its missing parts supplied by reference TRBV28 and TRBJ2-6, is DVKVTQSSRYLVKRTGEKVFLECVQDMDHENMFWYRQDPGLGLRLIYFSYDVKMKEKGDIPEGYSVSREKKERFSLILESASTNQTSMYLCASRPRDSGANVLTFGAGSRLTVL.

This chain connects TRBV7-9 to TRBJ2-1; D perhaps matches TRBD2 (6 bases). Germline V gene sequence: CDR1 SEHNR, CDR2 FQNEAQ (reference sequence). This CDR3 has 14 residues. V dropped 11 bases and J dropped 11 bases, with 25 bases sitting between them. The CDR3 spells CASDRENHLTKQFF. The CDR3 nucleotides read TGTGCCTCGGACCGGGAGAACCATTTAACTAAGCAGTTCTTC.

This clone was observed a handful of times. This chain connects TRBV30 to TRBJ2-6; 7 nucleotides agree with TRBD1. CDR1 is GTSNPN, CDR2 SVGIG, per germline (reference sequence). This CDR3 is 17 amino acids long. The J segment lost 3 bases and the V segment lost 3 bases, leaving 11 bases of the junction unmatched. The CDR3 nucleotides read TGTGCCTGGAGGGCGCGAGACAGGGTTAGTGGGGCCAACGTCCTGACTTTC. Protein: CAWRARDRVSGANVLTF. The full variable domain, with the rest looked up from reference TRBV30 and TRBJ2-6, is SQTIHQWPATLVQPVGSPLSLECTVEGTSNPNLYWYRQAAGRGLQLLFYSVGIGQISSEVPQNLSASRPQDRQFILSSKKLLLSDSGFYLCAWRARDRVSGANVLTFGAGSRLTVL.

A few counts support this clone. The gene calls are TRBV14 and TRBJ1-3; D not resolved. Looked up from germline, CDR1 is SGHDN and CDR2 is FVKESK. The CDR3 spans 16 residues. V was pared by 2 bases and J by 0 bases, with 11 bases between. In DNA form, the CDR3 reads TGTGCCAGCAGCCAATCCAGGAAGAGCTCTGGAAACACCATATATTTT. It translates to CASSQSRKSSGNTIYF.

A note on this clone: The same CDR3 can be traced to other DNA sequences in this sample. The chain couples TRBV6-5 to TRBJ2-7; no clear D gene. V lost 8 bases to trimming and J lost 0 bases, with 8 bases between them. CDR3 size: 12 residues. The V gene's germline CDR1 is MNHEY and CDR2 SVGAGI. Written as DNA, the CDR3 is TGTGCCAGCCGGTCTAGCTCCTACGAGCAGTACTTC. This encodes CASRSSSYEQYF.

This chain links TRBV5-4 with TRBJ2-3; 13 positions agree with TRBD2. Germline trimming cut 3 bases from V and 2 bases from J; bases unmatched to any gene: 3. CDR3 length equals 16 residues. Germline CDR1 and CDR2: SGHNT and YYREEE (reference sequence). The CDR3 nucleotides read TGTGCCAGCAGCTCCACTAGCGGGGGGGACACAGATACGCAGTATTTT. Translated, it gives CASSSTSGGDTDTQYF. Looking up the rest from reference TRBV5-4 and TRBJ2-3 gives the full variable domain: ETGVTQSPTHLIKTRGQQVTLRCSSQSGHNTVSWYQQALGQGPQFIFQYYREEENGRGNFPPRFSGLQFPNYSSELNVNALELDDSALYLCASSSTSGGDTDTQYFGPGTRLTVL.

This clone occurred a few times. The rearrangement links TRBV29-1 to TRBJ2-7, with a tentative D call TRBD1 (5 bases). Trimming cost V 6 bases and J 5 bases, with 11 bases left between them. This CDR3 is built from 11 residues. Germline V lookup: CDR1 SQVTM, CDR2 ANQGSEA. DNA for the CDR3: TGCAGCGTGTTCAGGGCCCACGAGCAGTACTTC. Its translation is CSVFRAHEQYF.

V is TRBV6-4 and J is TRBJ1-2; D gene ambiguous. The CDR3 spans 13 residues. Germline lookup yields CDR1 MRHNA and CDR2 SNTAGT. Trimming took 0 bases from V and 4 from J, leaving 6 bases between them. CDR3 DNA sequence: TGTGCCAGCAGTGACTCCGCCGGCTATGGCTACACCTTC. Translating it yields CASSDSAGYGYTF.

This clone has only a few counts. The CDR3 region has the DNA TGTGCCAGCAGCTCCTTAAGTCCCGGGACAGGGAACCCCTTCGGGGAGCTGTTTTTT. Protein product: CASSSLSPGTGNPFGELFF. The chain employs TRBV11-2 and TRBJ2-2; 9 bases align to TRBD1. This CDR3 is built from 19 residues. The junction had 19 bases not matched to a gene; V was cut back by 4 bases and J by 7 bases. Per germline, CDR1 SGHAT and CDR2 FQNNGV.

J is TRBJ2-1 and V is TRBV7-2, with TRBD2 as a possible D gene (6 bases). Trimming pared 5 bases from V and 0 bases from J, leaving 11 bases between. Looked up from germline, CDR1 is SGHTA and CDR2 is FQGNSA. This CDR3 is 15 amino acids long. DNA of the CDR3: TGTGCCAGCAGCGCGGGACCGAGCTCCTACAATGAGCAGTTCTTC. Protein product: CASSAGPSSYNEQFF. Full variable domain (outside the CDR3, taken from reference TRBV7-2 and TRBJ2-1): GAGVSQSPSNKVTEKGKDVELRCDPISGHTALYWYRQSLGQGLEFLIYFQGNSAPDKSGLPSDRFSAERTGGSVSTLTIQRTQQEDSAVYLCASSAGPSSYNEQFFGPGTRLTVL.

The chain carries TRBV29-1 and TRBJ1-1, with D tentatively TRBD1 (5 bases). Trimming took off 6 bases at V and 4 bases at J, with 12 bases between the two ends. Germline CDR1 and CDR2: SQVTM and ANQGSEA. There are 12 residues in the CDR3. The CDR3 protein is CSVKGVSTEAFF. For the CDR3, the DNA is TGCAGCGTCAAAGGGGTTAGCACTGAAGCTTTCTTT.

This clone was seen a few times. The chain combines TRBV29-1 with TRBJ2-1, with D perhaps matching TRBD2 (6 bases). The CDR3 runs to 11 residues. Per the germline V gene, CDR1 is SQVTM and CDR2 is ANQGSEA. Trimming took 4 bases from V and 13 from J, leaving 14 bases between them. The DNA for the CDR3 is TGCAGCGTTGGGGAACTAGCTCTACAGTTCTTC. Amino acids: CSVGELALQFF.

This clone was detected only a few times. This sequence joins TRBV29-1 and TRBJ2-1; the D is unclear. V lost 2 bases to trimming and J lost 1 base, with 9 bases between them. Germline-derived CDR1 and CDR2 are SQVTM and ANQGSEA. The CDR3 consists of 14 residues. The CDR3 bases are TGCAGCGTTGAAATGGACGCTTCCTACAATGAGCAGTTCTTC. Its translation: CSVEMDASYNEQFF.

V and J are TRBV2 and TRBJ2-5, with D maybe TRBD1 (6 bases). Germline CDR1 SNHLY, CDR2 FYNNEI. V was shortened by 7 bases and J by 2 bases, with 17 bases between the two germline ends. The CDR3 spans 15 residues. CDR3 amino acids: CASNPESGDQETQYF. CDR3 in DNA: TGTGCCAGCAACCCTGAGTCAGGGGATCAAGAGACCCAGTACTTC.

The chain uses TRBV9 and TRBJ1-3, with unresolved D. Looked up from germline, CDR1 is SGDLS and CDR2 is YYNGEE. This CDR3 has 14 amino acids. With 5 bases removed from V and 0 bases from J, the gap between germline ends came to 9 bases. The CDR3 DNA reads TGTGCCAGCAGTCTACAAAACTCTGGAAACACCATATATTTT. Protein: CASSLQNSGNTIYF.

The chain has TRBV10-2 and TRBJ2-7; possible D gene TRBD2, 5 bases. V lost 8 bases, J lost 5 bases, and 16 bases lay in between. CDR1 and CDR2 (germline): WSHSY, SAAADI. This CDR3 is 13 amino acids long. The chain's CDR3 is CASLRTEVDEQYF. The CDR3 DNA is TGCGCCAGCTTAAGGACTGAAGTGGACGAGCAGTACTTC.

This chain uses TRBV29-1 with TRBJ1-1; D ambiguous. Germline V gene sequence: CDR1 SQVTM, CDR2 ANQGSEA. This CDR3 is built from 14 residues. Trimming removed 4 bases from V and 1 base from J, with 13 bases in between. The CDR3 DNA is TGCAGCGTTGCACTCATTTATAAGAACACTGAAGCTTTCTTT. It specifies CSVALIYKNTEAFF.

The CDR3 here is CASSVLGQFF. CDR3 DNA: TGTGCCAGCAGCGTTCTCGGCCAGTTCTTC. The genes are TRBV5-6 and TRBJ2-1; D call uncertain. CDR3 length: 10 residues. Germline loops: CDR1 SGHDT, CDR2 YYEEEE. V was clipped by 4 bases and J by 13 bases, with 9 bases between them.